This paragraph covers one T cell receptor beta chain sequence. The CDR3 contains 15 residues. The V gene's germline CDR1 is SNHLY and CDR2 FYNNEI. V lost 5 bases and J lost 6; bases outside the gene matches: 7. This sample stems from a study of shared clonotypes between healthy human individuals. The repertoire was sequenced with immunoSEQ multiplex PCR; TCRdb's copy has only in-frame clones and lacks some. The data contain 400,000 to 600,000 clones, approximately 95% of them singletons. The specimen was naive CD4+ T cells sorted from blood. Subset noted: CD45RA+ positively selected. The receptor's source is a woman in her 30s in good health. The V and J genes are TRBV2 and TRBJ2-7; 13 bases agree with TRBD2. The DNA of the CDR3 is TGTGCCAGCAGTACTACTAGCGGGAGGGCCGGCGAGCAGTACTTC. The encoded protein is CASSTTSGRAGEQYF.